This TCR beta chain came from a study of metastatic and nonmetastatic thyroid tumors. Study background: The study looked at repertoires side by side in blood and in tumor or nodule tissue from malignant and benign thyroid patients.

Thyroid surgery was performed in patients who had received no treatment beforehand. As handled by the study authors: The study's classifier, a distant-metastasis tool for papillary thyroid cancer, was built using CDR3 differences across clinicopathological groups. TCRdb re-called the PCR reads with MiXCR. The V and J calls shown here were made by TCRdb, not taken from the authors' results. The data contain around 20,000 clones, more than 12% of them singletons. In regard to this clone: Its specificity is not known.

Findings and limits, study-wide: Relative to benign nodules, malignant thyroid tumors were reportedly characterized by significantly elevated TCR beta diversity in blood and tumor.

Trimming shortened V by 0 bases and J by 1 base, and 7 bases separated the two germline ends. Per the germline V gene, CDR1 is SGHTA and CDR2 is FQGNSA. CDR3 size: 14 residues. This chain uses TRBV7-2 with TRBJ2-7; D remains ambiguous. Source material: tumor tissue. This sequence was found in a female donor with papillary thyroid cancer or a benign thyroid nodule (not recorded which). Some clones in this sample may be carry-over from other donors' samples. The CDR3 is CASSLASGSYEQYF. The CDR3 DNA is TGTGCCAGCAGCTTAGCATCCGGATCCTACGAGCAGTACTTC.